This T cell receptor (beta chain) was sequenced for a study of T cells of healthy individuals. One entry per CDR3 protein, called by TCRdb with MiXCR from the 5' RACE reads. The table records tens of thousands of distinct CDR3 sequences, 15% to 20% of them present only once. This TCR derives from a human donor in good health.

CDR3 DNA sequence: TGTGCCAGTAGTATTGGCACCGGGGAGCTGTTTTTT. Protein sequence: CASSIGTGELFF. This chain connects TRBV19 to TRBJ2-2, with D unclear. Germline CDR1 is LNHDA and CDR2 is SQIVND (reference sequence). The CDR3 has 12 residues. V was pared by 3 bases and J by 4 bases, with 3 bases between.